Below, one TCR beta chain is given with its context. The target antigen is unknown. The data are from a study of STAT5B mutations in CD4+ large granular lymphocyte leukemia. Controls came from buffy coats of healthy blood donors. Study outcomes and limitations: Without putative leukemic clones, patient CD4-sorted repertoires remained more clonal than healthy CD4+ repertoires. 8/27 top patient clones versus 2/35 control clones were TRBV06-family. Main leukemic clonotypes were patient-specific, but more than 20% appeared at low frequency elsewhere.

CDR3 length equals 15 residues. CDR1 is SGDLS, CDR2 YYNGEE, per germline. The ends lost 3 bases at V and 1 base at J; junction bases unmatched: 3. TCRdb keeps only in-frame clones here, not all; method: immunoSEQ multiplex PCR. The sample has about 35,000 clones, around 76% seen once. The origin of this receptor is a human donor in good health. Material: CD4+ T cells from blood buffy coats. The genes are TRBV9 and TRBJ2-7; 11 bases are shared with TRBD2. CDR3 amino acids: CASSAGLAGSYEQYF. In DNA, the CDR3 is TGTGCCAGCAGCGCTGGACTAGCGGGTTCCTACGAGCAGTACTTC.